This is a list of T cell receptor beta chains from one sample in a study of beta chain features in type 1 diabetes. Clones were sequenced by immunoSEQ multiplex PCR, and TCRdb holds only the in-frame ones, with some missing. This table has about 150,000 clones, roughly 11% appearing once. Input material: central memory CD4+ T cells from blood. All receptors come from a young man in good health. The CDR3 runs from the conserved cysteine through the conserved F or W. The D gene is left open where the match is weak. Clone sizes are given selectively: once, few, many, or a class where the clone is expanded.

cdr3_length,v_call,d_call,j_call,clone_size,cdr3_aa,cdr3_nt
12,TRBV7-8,NA,TRBJ2-3,few,CASSQTGTTQYF,TGTGCCAGCAGCCAGACCGGCACGACGCAGTATTTT
16,TRBV5-1,TRBD1,TRBJ2-7,NA,CASSPTDRGRRGEQYF,TGCGCCAGCAGCCCCACCGACAGGGGGCGACGGGGCGAGCAGTACTTC
12,TRBV28,NA,TRBJ2-5,few,CASSPKMETQYF,TGTGCCAGCAGCCCCAAGATGGAGACCCAGTACTTC
16,TRBV28,NA,TRBJ2-4,few,CASSFSGKLAKNIQYF,TGTGCCAGCAGTTTTTCCGGGAAACTAGCCAAAAACATTCAGTACTTC
17,TRBV5-6,TRBD2,TRBJ2-5,few,CASSLRLTSGRRETQYF,TGTGCCAGCAGTTTACGCCTGACTAGCGGGAGAAGAGAGACCCAGTACTTC
13,TRBV7-2,NA,TRBJ2-3,many,CASSSPSTDTQYF,TGTGCCAGCAGCTCACCGAGTACAGATACGCAGTATTTT
15,TRBV7-8,NA,TRBJ2-3,few,CASSWGFSSTDTQYF,TGTGCCAGCAGCTGGGGGTTCTCCAGCACAGATACGCAGTATTTT
15,TRBV5-4,TRBD1,TRBJ2-3,NA,CASRPQGALTDTQYF,TGTGCCAGCAGGCCACAGGGGGCCCTCACAGATACGCAGTATTTT
16,TRBV28,NA,TRBJ2-3,NA,CASSLAGSGAGDTQYF,TGTGCCAGCAGTTTAGCGGGTTCCGGGGCGGGGGATACGCAGTATTTT
12,TRBV12-5,NA,TRBJ2-1,NA,CASGFDWRNQFF,TGTGCTAGTGGTTTTGACTGGAGAAATCAGTTCTTC
18,TRBV28,TRBD2,TRBJ2-3,few,CASISSGLAGAITDTQYF,TGTGCCAGCATATCATCGGGACTAGCGGGGGCCATCACAGATACGCAGTATTTT
14,TRBV14,NA,TRBJ2-1,many,CASSQELAINEQFF,TGTGCCAGCAGCCAGGAGCTAGCGATCAATGAGCAGTTCTTC
17,TRBV7-2,TRBD2,TRBJ2-5,NA,CASSLARGSGRSETQYF,TGTGCCAGCAGCTTGGCCAGGGGTAGCGGGAGAAGCGAGACCCAGTACTTC
15,TRBV18,NA,TRBJ1-1,few,CASSPQTGSSTEAFF,TGTGCCAGCTCACCTCAGACAGGCTCCAGCACTGAAGCTTTCTTT
13,TRBV29-1,NA,TRBJ1-4,NA,CSVVAATNEKLFF,TGCAGCGTTGTAGCGGCAACTAATGAAAAACTGTTTTTT
17,TRBV7-9,TRBD2,TRBJ2-1,few,CASSFPGLAGGRDEQFF,TGTGCCAGCAGCTTCCCCGGACTAGCGGGAGGGCGGGATGAGCAGTTCTTC
16,TRBV15,TRBD1,TRBJ2-3,NA,CATSRVRGLWTDTQYF,TGTGCCACCAGCAGAGTTAGGGGGCTTTGGACAGATACGCAGTATTTT
17,TRBV13,NA,TRBJ1-5,few,CASTTSGGSRGNQPQHF,TGTGCCAGCACCACCTCGGGCGGATCCAGGGGCAATCAGCCCCAGCATTTT
17,TRBV19,TRBD1,TRBJ2-4,few,CASSPRTGGLAKNIQYF,TGTGCCAGTAGCCCCCGGACAGGGGGCTTAGCCAAAAACATTCAGTACTTC
12,TRBV7-3,NA,TRBJ2-1,few,CASGSGYNEQFF,TGTGCCAGCGGGAGTGGCTACAATGAGCAGTTCTTC
16,TRBV28,TRBD1,TRBJ2-3,few,CASKLGGQGAGDTQYF,TGTGCCAGCAAATTGGGGGGACAGGGGGCAGGAGATACGCAGTATTTT
14,TRBV18,NA,TRBJ1-1,few,CASSPQTGNTEAFF,TGTGCCAGCTCACCACAGACAGGGAACACTGAAGCTTTCTTT
13,TRBV27,NA,TRBJ1-1,NA,CASSGPRGTEAFF,TGTGCCAGCAGTGGTCCTAGGGGCACTGAAGCTTTCTTT
13,TRBV29-1,NA,TRBJ2-3,few,CSVSRGVADTQYF,TGCAGCGTTTCACGGGGAGTGGCAGATACGCAGTATTTT
17,TRBV25-1,TRBD1,TRBJ1-1,few,CASSVQRDRGPNTEAFF,TGTGCCAGCAGTGTACAGCGGGACAGGGGGCCGAACACTGAAGCTTTCTTT
13,TRBV19,NA,TRBJ2-1,few,CASSTRELDEQFF,TGTGCCAGTAGTACCCGGGAATTGGATGAGCAGTTCTTC
14,TRBV15,TRBD1,TRBJ2-6,NA,CATSDRAGANVLTF,TGTGCCACCAGCGACAGGGCCGGGGCCAACGTCCTGACTTTC
13,TRBV18,NA,TRBJ2-1,NA,CASSNDRNNEQFF,TGTGCCAGCTCAAACGACAGGAACAATGAGCAGTTCTTC